The 32 T cell receptor beta chains given below trace back to one sample, sequenced in a study of cytomegalovirus exposure and HLA in healthy donors. 60 Vbeta and 13 Jbeta primers were used in PCR. The repertoire was sequenced with immunoSEQ multiplex PCR; TCRdb's copy has only in-frame clones and lacks some. The data show 100,000 to 150,000 clones, with about 80% seen just once and around 3.6% held by the top ten. Sequencing was performed on PBMCs. Receptors were obtained from a man in his forties in good health and CMV-seronegative.

As regards this clone: The germline gene is not matched at one end of the junction; a read error may be the cause. V usage is TRBV27 and J usage is TRBJ1-6; TRBD1 is a possible D gene (5 bases). The CDR3 consists of 15 residues. CDR1 and CDR2 from the germline V gene are MNHEY and SMNVEV (reference sequence). CDR3 bases: TGTGCCAGCACTCTGGGGGGGACCTATAATTCACCCCTCCATTTT. Translation gives CASTLGGTYNSPLHF.

The chain combines TRBV4-1 with TRBJ1-1, with D possibly TRBD1 on 6 matching bases. The CDR3 spans 17 residues. Looked up from germline, CDR1 is MGHRA and CDR2 is YSYEKL. Trimming took 2 bases from V and 0 from J, leaving 16 bases between them. The CDR3 protein is CASSQKIGTGLNTEAFF. The CDR3, as DNA: TGCGCCAGCAGCCAAAAAATTGGAACAGGGCTGAACACTGAAGCTTTCTTT.

The chain has TRBV18 and TRBJ2-3; 12 bases are shared with TRBD1. V trimming: 3 bases; J trimming: 0 bases; junction bases outside the gene matches: 10. Germline V lookup: CDR1 KGHSH, CDR2 LQKENI. The length of the CDR3 is 19 residues. The CDR3 spells CASSPDGTGGAFSTDTQYF. The CDR3 DNA follows: TGTGCCAGCTCACCCGACGGGACAGGGGGCGCATTCAGCACAGATACGCAGTATTTT.

The J gene is TRBJ2-7, the V gene TRBV7-9, with a tentative D call TRBD2 (6 bases). Germline CDR1 reads SEHNR; CDR2 reads FQNEAQ (reference sequence). V lost 5 bases and J 5 bases, leaving 22 bases between the germline ends. The CDR3 sequence is 16 residues long. CDR3 loop: CASSGVAGRGWDEQYF. CDR3 in DNA: TGTGCCAGCAGCGGGGTCGCGGGCCGGGGGTGGGACGAGCAGTACTTC.

V usage is TRBV7-2 and J usage is TRBJ1-6; D remains unclear. V dropped 1 base and J dropped 15 bases, with 7 bases sitting between them. This CDR3 has 11 amino acids. The germline CDR1 and CDR2 sequences are SGHTA and FQGNSA. DNA of the CDR3: TGTGCCAGCAGCTTAGGGCAAAACCTCCACTTT. Translated: CASSLGQNLHF.

This sequence joins TRBV19 and TRBJ1-2, with 7 bases identical to TRBD1. With V trimmed by 5 bases and J by 0 bases, 9 bases remained unmatched. Germline assignment: CDR1 LNHDA and CDR2 SQIVND (reference sequence). The CDR3 is 16 amino acids. The CDR3 bases are TGTGCCAGTAGTCCGACAGGGCGTGAGTCTAACTATGGCTACACCTTC. This translates into CASSPTGRESNYGYTF.

V is TRBV19 and J is TRBJ2-6; 7 nucleotides match TRBD1. This CDR3 is built from 18 residues. The ends lost 0 bases at V and 1 base at J; junction bases unmatched: 6. Germline V gene sequence: CDR1 LNHDA, CDR2 SQIVND (reference sequence). The CDR3 loop reads CASSIERQGFSGANVLTF. The CDR3 DNA reads TGTGCCAGTAGTATAGAAAGACAGGGCTTTTCTGGGGCCAACGTCCTGACTTTC.

There are a few counts of this clone. The chain uses TRBV2 and TRBJ2-4; no clear D. The CDR3 contains 11 residues. With 5 bases removed from V and 5 bases from J, the gap between germline ends came to 4 bases. Germline CDR1 SNHLY, CDR2 FYNNEI. For the CDR3, the DNA is TGTGCCAGCAGTCCTGAAAACATTCAGTACTTC. Encoded protein: CASSPENIQYF.

The V and J genes are TRBV13 and TRBJ2-3; no definite D call. V lost 5 bases to trimming and J lost 1 base, with 4 bases between them. The CDR3 loop spans 12 amino acids. Germline CDR1 and CDR2: PRHDT and FYEKMQ (reference sequence). The CDR3 spells CASSPGTDTQYF. The CDR3 bases are TGTGCCAGCAGCCCCGGCACAGATACGCAGTATTTT.

The chain employs TRBV19 and TRBJ2-3; 11 bases match TRBD2. CDR1 and CDR2 from the germline V gene are LNHDA and SQIVND (reference sequence). Losses at the gene ends were 5 bases for V and 4 bases for J; bases not matched to a gene: 11. The CDR3 covers 17 residues. The DNA of the CDR3 is TGTGCCAGTAGTCCTCGGAGTAGCGGGGGGGCATCAGATACGCAGTATTTT. This translates into CASSPRSSGGASDTQYF.

This clone was detected only once. V usage is TRBV6-1 and J usage is TRBJ1-6; 7 nucleotides match TRBD1. CDR1 and CDR2 (germline): MNHNS, SASEGT. The length of the CDR3 is 15 residues. Germline trimming cut 5 bases from V and 9 bases from J; bases unmatched to any gene: 10. DNA for the CDR3: TGTGCCAGCAGTCAGACAGGGTCGTCAGGTTCACCCCTCCACTTT. As protein: CASSQTGSSGSPLHF.

The V call is TRBV28, the J call TRBJ2-2; TRBD1 matches at 7 bases. This CDR3 has 15 amino acids. CDR1 and CDR2 from the germline V gene are MDHEN and SYDVKM. J gave up 6 bases and V 3 bases, and 7 bases lay outside the gene matches. The CDR3 nucleotides are TGTGCCAGCAGTTTGGGCAGGGGGAGTCCCGGGGAGCTGTTTTTT. It is translated as CASSLGRGSPGELFF.

The CDR3 nucleotides are TGTGCCAGCAGCTTGGGTACGCGGGGAGCACGCACAGATACGCAGTATTTT. Its translation is CASSLGTRGARTDTQYF. This chain joins TRBV5-6 and TRBJ2-3; perhaps TRBD2 as D (6 bases). Germline CDR1 SGHDT, CDR2 YYEEEE. Trimming took off 0 bases at V and 1 base at J, with 15 bases between the two ends. CDR3 length: 17 residues.

The chain uses TRBV9 and TRBJ1-2; D is uncertain. The V end was cut by 2 bases, the J end by 6 bases, with 20 bases between. From germline, CDR1 is SGDLS and CDR2 YYNGEE. The CDR3 is 16 amino acids. This CDR3 reads CASSVDGTRFYDGYTF. The CDR3 DNA sequence: TGTGCCAGCAGCGTCGATGGCACCCGATTTTACGATGGCTACACCTTC.

In its sample, this clone was seen once. No conserved phenylalanine or tryptophan ends this CDR3, so it is likely a read error. This chain connects TRBV28 to TRBJ1-2, with D possibly TRBD1 on 5 matching bases. Trimming pared 9 bases from V and 8 bases from J, leaving 22 bases between. The CDR3 is made up of 14 amino acids. CDR1 and CDR2 from the germline V gene are MDHEN and SYDVKM. CDR3 nucleotides: TGTGCCAGTACCACCCCGGGACCTTCGGGAGGCTACACCCTC. Protein product: CASTTPGPSGGYTL.

J is TRBJ2-1 and V is TRBV9, with TRBD2 as a possible D gene (5 bases). The germline CDR1 and CDR2 sequences are SGDLS and YYNGEE. The V end was cut by 3 bases, the J end by 9 bases, with 10 bases between. The CDR3 is made up of 12 amino acids. The CDR3 sequence: CASSARLTEQFF. In DNA, the CDR3 is TGTGCCAGCAGCGCCAGACTAACTGAGCAGTTCTTC.

V usage is TRBV5-6 and J usage is TRBJ2-1; TRBD2 is a possible D gene (5 bases). This CDR3 region has 16 residues. Germline CDR1 reads SGHDT; CDR2 reads YYEEEE. Trimming removed 3 bases from V and 4 bases from J, with 17 bases in between. CDR3 amino acids: CASSSLGGHTYNEQFF. CDR3 DNA sequence: TGTGCCAGCAGCTCACTCGGCGGGCATACTTACAATGAGCAGTTCTTC.

The chain is built from TRBV28 and TRBJ1-2; no clear D. This CDR3 has 14 amino acids. In germline, CDR1 is MDHEN, CDR2 SYDVKM. Trimming removed 2 bases at V and 4 bases at J, with 11 bases between. DNA for the CDR3: TGTGCCAGCAGTTTAGGGCAGATTCCCTATGGCTACACCTTC. It is translated as CASSLGQIPYGYTF.

The rearrangement uses TRBV7-2 and TRBJ2-3; 11 bases agree with TRBD2. Germline loops: CDR1 SGHTA, CDR2 FQGNSA. The ends lost 3 bases at V and 2 bases at J; junction bases unmatched: 1. The CDR3 length is 15 residues. The CDR3, as DNA: TGTGCCAGCAGCTTGACTAGCGGGACCACAGATACGCAGTATTTT. This gives the protein CASSLTSGTTDTQYF.

The chain couples TRBV27 to TRBJ1-6, with TRBD1 as a possible D gene (5 bases). Trimming stripped 2 bases from V and 6 bases from J, with 8 bases between. There are 14 residues in the CDR3. The V gene's germline CDR1 is MNHEY and CDR2 SMNVEV (reference sequence). The CDR3 is CASSLRGFNSPLHF. The CDR3 DNA reads TGTGCCAGCAGTTTAAGGGGTTTTAATTCACCCCTCCACTTT.

The chain links TRBV6-5 to TRBJ1-1; D call uncertain. The CDR3 is 14 residues long. Germline V gene sequence: CDR1 MNHEY, CDR2 SVGAGI. V was trimmed by 0 bases and J by 1 base, leaving 6 bases between them. The CDR3 DNA is TGTGCCAGCAGTTACTCTCCCGGGAACACTGAAGCTTTCTTT. Residues: CASSYSPGNTEAFF.

This clone came up once. J is TRBJ1-4 and V is TRBV4-1; no definite D call. V gave up 3 bases and J gave up 3 bases, with 14 bases separating them. CDR1 and CDR2 (germline): MGHRA, YSYEKL. CDR3 size: 16 residues. The CDR3 DNA reads TGCGCCAGCAGCCAGCGGTCCACACCGGCTAATGAAAAACTGTTTTTT. Protein product: CASSQRSTPANEKLFF.

V usage is TRBV28 and J usage is TRBJ1-2; 9 nucleotides agree with TRBD1. This CDR3 has 13 residues. The V segment lost 5 bases and the J segment 6 bases; nucleotides outside the gene matches: 4. Germline V gene data show CDR1 as MDHEN and CDR2 as SYDVKM. The CDR3 sequence: CASSRDRGDGYTF. Here the CDR3 DNA reads TGTGCCAGCAGTCGCGACAGGGGGGATGGCTACACCTTC.

This chain joins TRBV7-2 and TRBJ2-3; D might be TRBD2 (5 bases). This CDR3 has 15 amino acids. The ends were cut back, 3 bases at V and 0 bases at J, with 10 bases in the middle. Germline CDR1 SGHTA, CDR2 FQGNSA. CDR3 protein: CASSFSRTSTDTQYF. The CDR3 DNA is TGTGCCAGCAGCTTTAGCAGGACTAGCACAGATACGCAGTATTTT. The full variable domain, rest sourced from reference TRBV7-2 and TRBJ2-3, is GAGVSQSPSNKVTEKGKDVELRCDPISGHTALYWYRQSLGQGLEFLIYFQGNSAPDKSGLPSDRFSAERTGGSVSTLTIQRTQQEDSAVYLCASSFSRTSTDTQYFGPGTRLTVL.

By its share, this clone is medium-sized. This chain joins TRBV6-4 and TRBJ2-3, with TRBD2 identical over 8 bases. Germline lookup yields CDR1 MRHNA and CDR2 SNTAGT. The J segment lost 1 base and the V segment lost 3 bases, leaving 0 bases of the junction unmatched. This CDR3 contains 14 residues. Here the CDR3 reads CASSEAGGTDTQYF. CDR3 nucleotides: TGTGCCAGCAGTGAAGCGGGGGGCACAGATACGCAGTATTTT.

The chain links TRBV15 to TRBJ1-6; D is ambiguous. V lost 0 bases and J lost 4, with 10 bases in between. This CDR3 has 16 amino acids. The germline CDR1 and CDR2 sequences are LNHNV and YYDKDF (reference sequence). CDR3 coding DNA: TGTGCCACCAGCAGAGAGGTCGGTGTTTATAATTCACCCCTCCACTTT. Amino acids: CATSREVGVYNSPLHF.

Here the CDR3 DNA reads TGTGCCAGCAGTTACCAGCGAGGAGGAGGCACTGAAGCTTTCTTT. This codes for CASSYQRGGGTEAFF. The chain couples TRBV7-9 to TRBJ1-1, with unresolved D. Per germline, CDR1 SEHNR and CDR2 FQNEAQ (reference sequence). V lost 6 bases and J 4 bases, leaving 18 bases between the germline ends. This CDR3 region has 15 residues.

This chain links TRBV18 with TRBJ2-3; 7 bases match TRBD1. V was clipped by 3 bases and J by 11 bases; unmatched bases: 8. The CDR3 covers 13 residues. Germline V gene sequence: CDR1 KGHSH, CDR2 LQKENI. The chain's CDR3 is CASSPQGQEGQYF. The CDR3 DNA sequence: TGTGCCAGCTCACCCCAAGGACAGGAAGGGCAGTATTTT.

The gene calls are TRBV19 and TRBJ1-1; weak D call: TRBD1 (5 bases). Germline V gene sequence: CDR1 LNHDA, CDR2 SQIVND (reference sequence). V shed 3 bases and J shed 5 bases, with 28 bases lying between them. This CDR3 is built from 19 residues. Here the CDR3 reads CASSILVLRTWGTGTEAFF. In nucleotides, the CDR3 is TGTGCCAGTAGTATTCTAGTGTTACGGACGTGGGGCACGGGTACTGAAGCTTTCTTT.

The J gene is TRBJ2-6, the V gene TRBV9; maybe TRBD2 (6 bases). The CDR3 extends over 19 amino acids. The V gene lost 3 bases and the J gene lost 0 bases, with 19 bases spanning the gap. Germline assignment: CDR1 SGDLS and CDR2 YYNGEE. CDR3 protein: CASSARDPQYSSGANVLTF. CDR3 bases: TGTGCCAGCAGCGCGCGGGACCCACAATATAGCTCTGGGGCCAACGTCCTGACTTTC.

This clone was observed a single time. This chain links TRBV6-5 with TRBJ1-1; D is uncertain. The CDR3 runs to 13 residues. Germline CDR1 MNHEY, CDR2 SVGAGI. The V gene lost 2 bases and the J gene lost 1 base, with 5 bases spanning the gap. The CDR3, as DNA: TGTGCCAGCAGTTACGTACAGAACACTGAAGCTTTCTTT. Its translation: CASSYVQNTEAFF.

This clone came up once. The chain has TRBV5-1 and TRBJ1-4; 7 bases map to TRBD1. Germline V lookup: CDR1 SGHRS, CDR2 YFSETQ. The junction had 12 bases not matched to a gene; V was cut back by 2 bases and J by 14 bases. CDR3 size: 14 residues. In DNA form, the CDR3 reads TGCGCCAGCAGCTTCCCTGACAGGGCGGGTACTCTGTTTTTT. Protein product: CASSFPDRAGTLFF.